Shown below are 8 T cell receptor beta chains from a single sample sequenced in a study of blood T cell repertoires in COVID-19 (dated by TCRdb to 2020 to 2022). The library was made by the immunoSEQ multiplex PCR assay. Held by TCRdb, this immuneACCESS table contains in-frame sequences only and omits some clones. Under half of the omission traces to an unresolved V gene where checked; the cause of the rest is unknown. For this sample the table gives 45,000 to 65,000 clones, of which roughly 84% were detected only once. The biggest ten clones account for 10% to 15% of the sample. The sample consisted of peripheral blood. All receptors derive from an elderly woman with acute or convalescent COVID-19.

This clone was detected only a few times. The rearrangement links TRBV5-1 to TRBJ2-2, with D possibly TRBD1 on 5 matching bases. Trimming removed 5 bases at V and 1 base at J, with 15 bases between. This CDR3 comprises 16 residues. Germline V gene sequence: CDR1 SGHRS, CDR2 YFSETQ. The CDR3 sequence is CASRPPGFLNTGELFF. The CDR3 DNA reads TGCGCCAGCAGGCCGCCAGGGTTCCTGAACACCGGGGAGCTGTTTTTT. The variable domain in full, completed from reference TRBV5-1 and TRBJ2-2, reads KAGVTQTPRYLIKTRGQQVTLSCSPISGHRSVSWYQQTPGQGLQFLFEYFSETQRNKGNFPGRFSGRQFSNSRSEMNVSTLELGDSALYLCASRPPGFLNTGELFFGEGSRLTVL.

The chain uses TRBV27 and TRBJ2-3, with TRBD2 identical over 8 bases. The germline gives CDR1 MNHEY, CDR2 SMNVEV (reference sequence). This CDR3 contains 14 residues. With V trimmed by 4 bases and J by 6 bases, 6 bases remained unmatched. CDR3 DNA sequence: TGTGCCAGCAGTTACGGGACTAGGGGGGATACGCAGTATTTT. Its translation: CASSYGTRGDTQYF.

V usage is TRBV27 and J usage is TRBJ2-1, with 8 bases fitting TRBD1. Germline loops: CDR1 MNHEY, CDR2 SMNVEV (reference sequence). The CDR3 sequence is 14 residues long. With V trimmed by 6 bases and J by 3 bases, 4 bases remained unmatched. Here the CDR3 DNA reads TGTGCCAGCAGATGGACAGGGTTCTACAATGAGCAGTTCTTC. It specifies CASRWTGFYNEQFF.

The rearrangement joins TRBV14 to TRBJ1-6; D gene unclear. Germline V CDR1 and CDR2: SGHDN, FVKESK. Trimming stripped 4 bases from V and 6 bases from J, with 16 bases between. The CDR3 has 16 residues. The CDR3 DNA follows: TGTGCCAGCAGCCCCAAGGCCTGGGAGGTTAATTCACCCCTCCACTTT. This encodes CASSPKAWEVNSPLHF. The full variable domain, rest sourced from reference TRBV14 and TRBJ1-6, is EAGVTQFPSHSVIEKGQTVTLRCDPISGHDNLYWYRRVMGKEIKFLLHFVKESKQDESGMPNNRFLAERTGGTYSTLKVQPAELEDSGVYFCASSPKAWEVNSPLHFGNGTRLTVT.

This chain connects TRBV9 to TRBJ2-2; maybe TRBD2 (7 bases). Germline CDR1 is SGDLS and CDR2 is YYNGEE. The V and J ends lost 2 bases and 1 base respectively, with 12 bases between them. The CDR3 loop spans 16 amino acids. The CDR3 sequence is CASSVTGGRNTGELFF. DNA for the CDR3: TGTGCCAGCAGCGTCACGGGGGGCCGGAACACCGGGGAGCTGTTTTTT.

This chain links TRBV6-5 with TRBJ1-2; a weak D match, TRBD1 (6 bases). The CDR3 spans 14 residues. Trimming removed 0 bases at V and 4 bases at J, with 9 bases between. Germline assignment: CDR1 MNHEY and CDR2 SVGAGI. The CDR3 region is CASSYSGQSYGYTF. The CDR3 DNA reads TGTGCCAGCAGTTACTCAGGACAGTCCTATGGCTACACCTTC.

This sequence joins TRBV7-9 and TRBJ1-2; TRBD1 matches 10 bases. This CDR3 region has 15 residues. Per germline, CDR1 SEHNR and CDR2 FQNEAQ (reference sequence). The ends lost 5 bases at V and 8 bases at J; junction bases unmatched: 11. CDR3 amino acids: CASSPNDRGRGGYTF. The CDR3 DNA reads TGTGCCAGCAGCCCGAACGACAGGGGGCGCGGAGGCTACACCTTC.

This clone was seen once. The CDR3 DNA reads as TGTGCTAGTGGTTTCAAACAGGGTACCGAGCAGTACTTC. Residues: CASGFKQGTEQYF. The chain combines TRBV12-5 with TRBJ2-7; possible D gene TRBD1, 6 bases. V gave up 3 bases and J gave up 6 bases, with 12 bases separating them. The CDR3 sequence is 13 residues long. In germline, CDR1 is LGHNT, CDR2 FRNRAP.